This T cell receptor (beta chain) was profiled in a study of cytomegalovirus exposure and HLA in healthy donors. Whole-study results and caveats: The authors confirmed in vitro that a few CMV-associated chains were specific for CMV antigens. For TCR beta chains, V- and J-gene trimming was later linked to a missense DCLRE1C variant. Links to common viral pathogens appeared, in a later analysis, for several of the most significant clusters.

As for this clone: Its antigen remains unknown.

Primers: 60 Vbeta forward and 13 Jbeta reverse. Authors' analysis steps: The count from a later analysis was 60 million to 85 million unique TCR beta chains, 9 million to 12 million of them shared. The repertoire was sequenced with immunoSEQ multiplex PCR; TCRdb's copy has only in-frame clones and lacks some. That table supplies the V and J calls and clone size; D and trimming were determined from the DNA. Among roughly 140,000 clones listed, 80% to 90% were seen once. V lost 2 bases, J lost 5 bases, and 12 bases lay in between. Germline V gene sequence: CDR1 MDHEN, CDR2 SYDVKM. The CDR3 has 15 amino acids.

What was sequenced was PBMCs. The chain couples TRBV28 to TRBJ2-2; D uncertain. This TCR came from a middle-aged woman in good health and CMV-seropositive. The CDR3 nucleotides are TGTGCCAGCAGTTTAGGCCAGGCCGCGACCGGGGAGCTGTTTTTT. Encoded protein: CASSLGQAATGELFF.